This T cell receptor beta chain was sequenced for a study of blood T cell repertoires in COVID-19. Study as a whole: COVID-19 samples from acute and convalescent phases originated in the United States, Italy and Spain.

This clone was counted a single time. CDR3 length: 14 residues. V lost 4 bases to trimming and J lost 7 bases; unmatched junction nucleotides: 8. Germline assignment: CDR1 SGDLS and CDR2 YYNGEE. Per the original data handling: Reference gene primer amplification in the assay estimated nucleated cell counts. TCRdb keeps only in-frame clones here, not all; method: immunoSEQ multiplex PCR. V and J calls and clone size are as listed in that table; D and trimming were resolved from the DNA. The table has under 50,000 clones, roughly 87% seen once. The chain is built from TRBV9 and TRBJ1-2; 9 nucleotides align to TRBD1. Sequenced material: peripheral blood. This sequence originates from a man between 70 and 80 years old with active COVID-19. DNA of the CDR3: TGTGCCAGCAGCCCCCGGGACAGGGATAGTGGCTACACCTTC. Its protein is CASSPRDRDSGYTF.